A selection of T cell receptor beta chains follows, all from one sample in a study of blood T cells in healthy people across ages. Each CDR3 protein gets one entry after TCRdb re-called the 5' RACE reads with MiXCR. The table records roughly 700,000 distinct CDR3 sequences, 32% of them present only once. Sequencing was carried out using blood. The source is a woman older than 75 in good health. The CDR3 runs from the conserved cysteine through the conserved F or W. Some rows mark clone size as missing; the rest say once, few, many or name a class of expanded clone.

v_call	j_call	clone_size	cdr3_aa
TRBV9	TRBJ1-1	few	CASSGDSSEAFF
TRBV12-3/TRBV12-4	TRBJ2-3	many	CASSFGESQYF
TRBV20-1	TRBJ2-3	-	CSAREDWDTQYF
TRBV30	TRBJ1-5	-	CALGWAGNPPQHF
TRBV20-1	TRBJ1-2	many	CSASTGDYGYTF
TRBV18	TRBJ1-5	-	CASSPNRERQPQHF
TRBV12-5	TRBJ2-3	few	CASGSRLLTDTQYF
TRBV7-2	TRBJ2-7	-	CASSLVGSPARESYEQYF
TRBV7-9	TRBJ2-5	many	CASSSYREGETQYF
TRBV27	TRBJ2-3	few	CASSSGGGAPTLLPYF
TRBV3-1	TRBJ1-2	-	CASSQVSGSYGYTF
TRBV20-1	TRBJ2-5	-	CSARGALGQGTSKTQYF
TRBV10-3	TRBJ1-5	many	CATRQGDQPQHF
TRBV15	TRBJ2-7	many	CATSRAGTPSYEQYF
TRBV7-2	TRBJ1-4	-	CASSLEAVKNEKLFF
TRBV11-2	TRBJ2-5	-	CASSWSSGGAYNEQYF
TRBV11-2	TRBJ1-2	many	CASSLGSGFGNYGYTF
TRBV20-1	TRBJ1-2	many	CSALSTGTGYTF
TRBV7-3	TRBJ2-2	many	CASSFSSGELFF
TRBV2	TRBJ2-1	-	CAGSAGLGYNEQFF
TRBV5-1	TRBJ2-7	few	CASSPVAGASEQYF
TRBV7-2	TRBJ2-7	-	CASSLSIGRTGSLSYEQYF
TRBV11-2	TRBJ2-3	many	CASSPMDHTDTQYF
TRBV29-1	TRBJ2-3	many	CSVDGLAAPGTDTQYF
TRBV30	TRBJ2-7	-	CAWSGTGGNYPYEQYF
TRBV2	TRBJ1-4	few	CASRGTGREKLFF
TRBV30	TRBJ1-2	-	CAWSTRQGNYGYTF
TRBV5-5	TRBJ1-5	few	CASRPVRALYSNQPQHF
TRBV4-1	TRBJ2-7	-	CASSQIPYNEQYF
TRBV6-2/TRBV6-3	TRBJ2-3	many	CASSWGPGQGTDTQYF
TRBV29-1	TRBJ1-4	-	CSFRDSFNEKLFF
TRBV6-1	TRBJ2-7	many	CATSPPPQGASKYEQYF
TRBV19	TRBJ2-1	-	CASTLWGGPGNEQFF
TRBV5-1	TRBJ2-2	few	CASSLDPSATGELFF
TRBV13	TRBJ1-1	-	CASSLLTEAFF
TRBV6-2/TRBV6-3	TRBJ2-3	-	CASRPLLAGAEDTQYF
TRBV30	TRBJ2-1	many	CAWSVRGAGPSYNEQFF
TRBV7-9	TRBJ2-5	many	CASSLISKEQYF
TRBV7-3	TRBJ2-3	few	CASSLRGPPQYF
TRBV7-2	TRBJ2-7	-	CASSFGQGFSYEQYF
TRBV20-1	TRBJ2-7	many	CSARTGTASIYEQYF
TRBV7-2	TRBJ2-4	-	CASSSSGGLAKNIQYF
TRBV20-1	TRBJ2-3	many	CSARTPYSTDTQYF